This T cell receptor (beta chain) stems from a study of blood T cells in healthy people across ages. Study-level points and caveats: With age, beta diversity per million T cells declined roughly linearly, significantly by around 43.

Each sample gave at least 6.5 million isolated PBMCs. A J-beta primer mix and a sample-barcoded 5' primer were used in a second PCR of about 7 to 12 cycles. TCRdb fed the 5' RACE reads into MiXCR, producing one record per CDR3 protein. The sample lists about 670,000 distinct CDR3 sequences; around 43% were seen once. This clonotype has just a few counts. Its matching antigen is unknown. The CDR3 covers 14 residues. The V gene lost 4 bases and the J gene lost 3 bases, with 13 bases spanning the gap. Per germline, CDR1 DFQATT and CDR2 SNEGSKA (reference sequence). The chain carries TRBV20-1 and TRBJ2-1; perhaps TRBD2 as D (6 bases). The specimen was blood. This receptor was identified in a man aged 80 or over in good health. CDR3 DNA sequence: TGCAGTGCTAATGGCGGGGTTTACTACAATGAGCAGTTCTTC. Protein: CSANGGVYYNEQFF.